The TCR beta chain under discussion was sequenced for a study of regulatory T cells in long-lasting Graves disease. Time point in this sample: persistent/refractory GD, antithyroid drugs over 5 years with positive TRAb. The TCR library was prepared using RNA isolated from PBMCs. Of note for this clonotype: As yet, its antigen is unknown.

V lost 0 bases and J 0 bases, leaving 12 bases between the germline ends. CDR3 length: 17 residues. The germline V gene encodes CDR1 LGHDT and CDR2 YNNKEL (reference sequence). In building TCR beta libraries, iRepertoire HTBI primers were used together with Arm-PCR of CDR3 regions. Original handling: The samples included around 64 TRBV and more than 12 TRBJ segments. TCRdb used MiXCR to reprocess the multiplex PCR reads, holding one entry per CDR3 protein. TCRdb, rather than the study authors, made the V and J calls. Among 500,000 to 800,000 distinct CDR3 sequences listed, around 30% were seen once. Regarding the study as a whole: Persistent disease preferred TRBV28, TRBJ1-2 and TRBJ2-5; new disease, TRBV20-1 and TRBJ2-1.

The clonotype originates from a female donor with Graves disease. The specimen was peripheral blood mononuclear cells (PBMCs), collected when the disease was refractory, from a patient treated with antithyroid drugs. This chain connects TRBV3-1 to TRBJ2-4; a weak D match, TRBD1 (6 bases). The CDR3 is CASSQDDGGQAKNIQYF. In DNA, the CDR3 is TGTGCCAGCAGCCAAGATGATGGGGGCCAAGCCAAAAACATTCAGTACTTC.